The present T cell receptor beta chain was sequenced within a study of T cells in Graves' hyperthyroidism and ophthalmopathy. In its sample, this clonotype was seen many times. The CDR3 extends over 14 amino acids. V was shortened by 7 bases and J by 3 bases, with 14 bases between the two germline ends. Authors of the study amplified TCR beta CDR3 regions from RNA transcripts. TCR CDR3 regions were first amplified by RT-PCR with HTBI primers. TCRdb fed the multiplex PCR reads into MiXCR, producing one record per CDR3 protein. The sample has around 240,000 distinct CDR3 sequences, 16% seen once. Ophthalmopathy patients all had a Clinical Activity Score of at least 3, a NOSPECS grade of at least 4 and disease under 3 months old.

This chain links TRBV12-3 or TRBV12-4 with TRBJ2-3, with a tentative D call TRBD2 (5 bases). Input material: blood. This receptor was identified in a woman aged 18-29 years with Graves' ophthalmopathy. CDR3 sequence: CASNQYSGTDTQYF. The CDR3 DNA sequence: TGTGCCAGCAATCAATACTCGGGGACAGATACGCAGTATTTT.